The 17 T cell receptor beta chains below were found in one sample sequenced in a study of response to subunit inactivated influenza vaccine. MiXCR, run by TCRdb on the RT-PCR reads, gives a single entry per CDR3 protein. The data contain about 190,000 distinct CDR3 sequences, approximately 14% of them singletons. The starting material was CD8+ T cells sorted from PBMCs, obtained roughly 5 days after vaccination. These receptors all stem from a man between 50 and 59 years old who received an inactivated influenza vaccine.

This rearrangement joins TRBV7-9 to TRBJ2-5; 11 bases are a match to TRBD2. Germline V gene sequence: CDR1 SEHNR, CDR2 FQNEAQ (reference sequence). The CDR3 is made up of 16 amino acids. J gave up 5 bases and V 3 bases, and 8 bases lay outside the gene matches. The CDR3 DNA reads as TGTGCCAGCAGCTTGATTATAGCGGGGGGGCTTGAGACCCAGTACTTC. This codes for CASSLIIAGGLETQYF.

The sample holds many counts of this clonotype. The chain employs TRBV28 and TRBJ2-7, with D possibly TRBD1 on 5 matching bases. CDR1 is MDHEN, CDR2 SYDVKM, per germline. With 6 bases removed from V and 6 bases from J, the gap between germline ends came to 15 bases. CDR3 length equals 13 residues. The CDR3 protein is CASSPGYWSEQYF. The CDR3 DNA follows: TGTGCCAGCAGCCCAGGGTACTGGAGCGAGCAGTACTTC.

The table lists this clonotype with a few counts. This CDR3 is CASSPDTQYF. The DNA for the CDR3 is TGTGCCAGCAGCCCGGATACGCAGTATTTT. J is TRBJ2-3 and V is TRBV11-2; no firm D call. With 5 bases removed from V and 6 bases from J, the gap between germline ends came to 3 bases. Germline values: CDR1 SGHAT, CDR2 FQNNGV. This CDR3 spans 10 amino acids.

The chain combines TRBV9 with TRBJ2-7; D is possibly TRBD1 (6 bases). Germline V gives CDR1 SGDLS, CDR2 YYNGEE. Trimming shortened V by 0 bases and J by 3 bases, and 10 bases separated the two germline ends. The CDR3 length is 14 residues. CDR3 in amino acids: CASSVDQGNYEQYF. DNA of the CDR3: TGTGCCAGCAGCGTAGACCAGGGGAACTACGAGCAGTACTTC.

This clonotype was recorded a few times. The chain is built from TRBV12-3 or TRBV12-4 and TRBJ2-3; perhaps TRBD2 as D (7 bases). V gave up 1 base and J gave up 2 bases, with 13 bases separating them. The CDR3 length is 16 residues. CDR3 bases: TGTGCCAGCAGTTTAGGTCTTGCGGGGGCCACAGATACGCAGTATTTT. Amino acids: CASSLGLAGATDTQYF.

Only a few counts were recorded for this clonotype. The rearrangement links TRBV6-2 or TRBV6-3 to TRBJ2-2; D remains unclear. CDR1 is MNHEY and CDR2 is SVGEGT in the germline V gene. The V gene lost 2 bases and the J gene lost 5 bases, with 12 bases spanning the gap. The CDR3 contains 15 residues. The CDR3 DNA is TGTGCCAGCAGTTACAAGGGATTTTTAACCGGGGAGCTGTTTTTT. It is translated as CASSYKGFLTGELFF.

This chain links TRBV20-1 with TRBJ1-6; perhaps TRBD1 as D (6 bases). The V gene lost 6 bases and the J gene lost 3 bases, with 9 bases spanning the gap. The germline gives CDR1 DFQATT, CDR2 SNEGSKA (reference sequence). The CDR3 is 13 residues long. CDR3 sequence (DNA): TGCAGTGCCTCGGACAGCTATAATTCACCCCTCCACTTT. Protein product: CSASDSYNSPLHF.

This clonotype turned up a few times. The rearrangement joins TRBV24-1 to TRBJ1-2; D is unresolved. CDR1 is KGHDR, CDR2 SFDVKD, per germline. The CDR3 sequence is 13 residues long. Trimming removed 1 base from V and 7 bases from J, with 9 bases in between. The CDR3 protein is CATSDFRGLGYTF. In DNA, the CDR3 is TGTGCCACCAGTGATTTCAGAGGGCTTGGCTACACCTTC.

The chain carries TRBV12-3 or TRBV12-4 and TRBJ2-7; 8 bases map to TRBD1. With V trimmed by 6 bases and J by 6 bases, 7 bases remained unmatched. CDR3 size: 13 residues. CDR3 in DNA: TGTGCCAGCAGCCCGGACAGGGCAGGCGAGCAGTACTTC. Its translation is CASSPDRAGEQYF.

The genes are TRBV6-2 or TRBV6-3 and TRBJ1-1; D remains unclear. The ends were cut back, 2 bases at V and 1 base at J, with 5 bases in the middle. Germline V gives CDR1 MNHEY, CDR2 SVGEGT. The CDR3 length is 13 residues. CDR3 protein: CASSYESNTEAFF. Written as DNA, the CDR3 is TGTGCCAGCAGTTACGAGTCGAACACTGAAGCTTTCTTT.

This clonotype was recorded a few times. The genes are TRBV6-1 and TRBJ1-4; D possibly corresponds to TRBD1 (6 bases). There are 14 residues in the CDR3. Germline V CDR1 and CDR2: MNHNS, SASEGT. V was shortened by 5 bases and J by 3 bases, with 10 bases between the two germline ends. DNA of the CDR3: TGTGCCAGCAGTCGAGGGGGGGCTAATGAAAAACTGTTTTTT. It encodes CASSRGGANEKLFF.

This clonotype turned up a few times. This chain connects TRBV11-2 to TRBJ2-2; TRBD2 matches at 12 bases. CDR1 is SGHAT, CDR2 FQNNGV, per germline. The CDR3 is 17 amino acids. The J segment lost 1 base and the V segment lost 6 bases, leaving 6 bases of the junction unmatched. The CDR3 nucleotides read TGTGCCAGCAGTCCCGCGGGACTAGCGGGGAACACCGGGGAGCTGTTTTTT. This gives the protein CASSPAGLAGNTGELFF.

This clonotype has a handful of counts. The chain joins TRBV18 to TRBJ2-7; TRBD1 matches at 7 bases. The V and J ends lost 0 bases and 5 bases, in that order; junction bases with no gene match: 7. The CDR3 has 15 amino acids. The germline gives CDR1 KGHSH, CDR2 LQKENI. The CDR3 sequence is CASSPPRQGEHEQYF. The DNA for the CDR3 is TGTGCCAGCTCACCACCGCGACAGGGTGAGCACGAGCAGTACTTC.

This chain connects TRBV6-1 to TRBJ2-1; the D gene could be TRBD1 or TRBD2 (5 bases each). Germline loops: CDR1 MNHNS, CDR2 SASEGT. The CDR3 is 19 amino acids. Trimming shortened V by 8 bases and J by 6 bases, and 32 bases separated the two germline ends. CDR3 sequence (DNA): TGTGCCAGCCCGGGTGGGGCTCCCTTGGGGCGAGAGGGACCCAATGAGCAGTTCTTC. Translated: CASPGGAPLGREGPNEQFF.

This clonotype was counted at least ten times. The chain has TRBV6-6 and TRBJ1-2, with D possibly being TRBD1 (5 bases). Germline V gene sequence: CDR1 MNHNY, CDR2 SVGAGI (reference sequence). The CDR3 spans 15 residues. V shed 0 bases and J shed 0 bases, with 8 bases lying between them. The CDR3 spells CASSYSLGANYGYTF. DNA for the CDR3: TGTGCCAGCAGTTACTCACTGGGGGCTAACTATGGCTACACCTTC.

Ten or more counts support this clonotype. The chain combines TRBV9 with TRBJ2-3; D gene uncertain. CDR1 and CDR2 (germline): SGDLS, YYNGEE. The CDR3 totals 15 residues. With 4 bases removed from V and 2 bases from J, the gap between germline ends came to 14 bases. CDR3 sequence reads: CASSPFGQNTDTQYF. The CDR3 coding sequence is TGTGCCAGCAGCCCCTTCGGCCAGAACACAGATACGCAGTATTTT.

This clonotype was seen repeatedly, ten times or more. The V gene is TRBV29-1, the J gene TRBJ2-7; 8 nucleotides agree with TRBD1. CDR1 and CDR2 (germline): SQVTM, ANQGSEA. The length of the CDR3 is 13 residues. The V segment lost 4 bases and the J segment 2 bases; nucleotides outside the gene matches: 4. Here the CDR3 DNA reads TGCAGCGTTGTTGGACAGGGTACCTACGAGCAGTACTTC. Translated, it gives CSVVGQGTYEQYF.